This is a list of T cell receptor beta chains from one sample in a study of blood T cell repertoires in COVID-19. The data were produced by immunoSEQ multiplex PCR, yet TCRdb's version contains in-frame clones alone and is incomplete. The table lists approximately 240,000 clones, less than 85% of them singletons. Sequenced: peripheral blood. The receptors come from a woman of 80 years or more with active or convalescent COVID-19. Each CDR3 is given with its conserved first and last residue. The D gene is left open where the match is weak. Part of the rows lack a size; the others show once, few, many or a class for expanded clones.

TGCGCCAGCAGCGTGGGACAGGGAAGCACAGATACGCAGTATTTT	CASSVGQGSTDTQYF	TRBV5-1	TRBJ2-3	TRBD1	-	15
TGTGCCAGCAGCTTTACAGGGGCAGGAAACACCATATATTTT	CASSFTGAGNTIYF	TRBV7-9	TRBJ1-3	TRBD1	once	14
TGCGCCAGCAGCTTGGGACAGACTTTCTCTGGAAACACCATATATTTT	CASSLGQTFSGNTIYF	TRBV5-1	TRBJ1-3	-	-	16
TGTGCCAGCAGTCTTTACGGACAGGGAACCTACGAGCAGTACTTC	CASSLYGQGTYEQYF	TRBV6-5	TRBJ2-7	TRBD1	once	15
TGTGCCTGGAGCAGGCCCTACGAGCAGTACTTC	CAWSRPYEQYF	TRBV30	TRBJ2-7	-	-	11
TGTGCCAGCAGCCGAGAGGGGACAGGTTATAGCAATCAGCCCCAGCATTTT	CASSREGTGYSNQPQHF	TRBV28	TRBJ1-5	TRBD1	-	17
TGTGCCAGCAGCTCGGGGACTAACTACGAGCAGTACTTC	CASSSGTNYEQYF	TRBV5-6	TRBJ2-7	TRBD2	-	13
TGTGCCAGCAGTTTATGGGACAGGGGTATAAGCACCTTC	CASSLWDRGISTF	TRBV28	TRBJ1-2	TRBD1	-	13
TGTGCCAGCAGTAATCGCGGGCTAAATGAAAAACTGTTTTTT	CASSNRGLNEKLFF	TRBV7-9	TRBJ1-4	-	-	14
TGCGCCAGCAGCTTGGTTACAGTACAAGAGACCCAGTACTTC	CASSLVTVQETQYF	TRBV5-1	TRBJ2-5	-	-	14
TGTGCCAGCAGCTTGGACTTCTCCTCCTACAATGAGCAGTTCTTC	CASSLDFSSYNEQFF	TRBV7-9	TRBJ2-1	-	-	15
TGTGCAAGTCGCTTAGCAGCGAGAGGCAGGGGAAGTGGCGGCTACACCTTC	CASRLAARGRGSGGYTF	TRBV12-2	TRBJ1-2	-	-	17
TGTGCCAGCAGCCAGGGACAGGGGGCTCCTAATGAAAAACTGTTTTTT	CASSQGQGAPNEKLFF	TRBV7-8	TRBJ1-4	TRBD1	once	16
TGTGCCAGCAGTTCCGAGAACACCATATATTTT	CASSSENTIYF	TRBV28	TRBJ1-3	-	-	11
TGTGCCAGCTCACCGGACAGGATCAACACTGAAGCTTTCTTT	CASSPDRINTEAFF	TRBV18	TRBJ1-1	TRBD1	-	14